The clone carrying this T cell receptor beta chain was counted between two and nine times. Antigen unknown. This sample stems from a study of response to subunit inactivated influenza vaccine. Study results and limitations: That few new T cells are recruited by each seasonal influenza vaccination was the authors' suggestion.

TCRdb reanalysed the RT-PCR reads using MiXCR and keeps one entry per CDR3 protein. The data hold a few hundred thousand distinct CDR3 sequences, with 11% to 15% observed a single time. The length of the CDR3 is 14 residues. The germline V gene has CDR1 SGHRS and CDR2 YFSETQ. Germline trimming cut 0 bases from V and 6 bases from J; bases unmatched to any gene: 5. The J gene is TRBJ1-2, the V gene TRBV5-1; TRBD1 agrees at 7 bases. The sequence derives from a man in his fifties who received an inactivated influenza vaccine. Sequenced here: PBMCs from blood, sampled approximately 13 days after vaccination. The CDR3 DNA is TGCGCCAGCAGCTTGGAGACAGGGATTCATGGCTACACCTTC. It is translated as CASSLETGIHGYTF.